This T cell receptor (beta chain) was captured by sequencing in a study of blood T cell repertoires in COVID-19. Across the whole study: COVID-19 samples collected from the United States, Italy and Spain covered acute and convalescent phases. From T cells, B-cell-depleted T cells, or PBMCs came the material, which was cDNA or gDNA.

The length of the CDR3 is 13 residues. V gave up 2 bases and J gave up 4 bases; unmatched junction bases: 1. Germline loops: CDR1 SGDLS, CDR2 YYNGEE. Sequencing used immunoSEQ multiplex PCR; TCRdb keeps in-frame clones, though not all of them. The data contain about 80,000 clones, more than 70% of them singletons. The sample comprised peripheral blood. V is TRBV9 and J is TRBJ2-5; 8 positions match TRBD1. The source is a man aged 65 to 85 with active or convalescent COVID-19. The CDR3 protein is CASSVTGGETQYF. The CDR3 coding sequence is TGTGCCAGCAGCGTCACAGGGGGAGAGACCCAGTACTTC.